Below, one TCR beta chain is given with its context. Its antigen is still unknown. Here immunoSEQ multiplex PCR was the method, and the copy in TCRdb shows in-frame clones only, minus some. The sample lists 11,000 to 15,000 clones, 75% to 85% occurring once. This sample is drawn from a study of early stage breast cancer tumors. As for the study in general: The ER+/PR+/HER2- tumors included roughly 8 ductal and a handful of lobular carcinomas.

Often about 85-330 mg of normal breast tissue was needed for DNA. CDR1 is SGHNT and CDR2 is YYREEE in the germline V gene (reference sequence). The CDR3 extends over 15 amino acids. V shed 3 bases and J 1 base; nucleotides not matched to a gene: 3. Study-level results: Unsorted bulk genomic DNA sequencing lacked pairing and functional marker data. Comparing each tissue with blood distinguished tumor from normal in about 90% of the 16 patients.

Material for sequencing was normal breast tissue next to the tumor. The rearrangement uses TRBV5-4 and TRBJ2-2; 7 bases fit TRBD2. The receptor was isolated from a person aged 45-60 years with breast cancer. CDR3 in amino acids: CASSWGGGNTGELFF. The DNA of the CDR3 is TGTGCCAGCAGCTGGGGCGGGGGGAACACCGGGGAGCTGTTTTTT.